The clone carrying this T cell receptor beta chain was seen at least ten times. This entry is derived from a study of spatial heterogeneity in lung cancer. At the level of the study: Raw reads showed each unique TCR and UMI combination turning up more than ten times on average.

As to time point: sample taken at primary tumor resection. V was shortened by 1 base and J by 4 bases, with 5 bases between the two germline ends. The length of the CDR3 is 13 residues. Each CDR3 protein is one row after TCRdb ran MiXCR on the 5' RACE reads. This sample carries 40,000 or so distinct CDR3 sequences, 2.5% to 3.5% of them seen once, and the ten largest clones take roughly 35%. This sequence joins TRBV12-3 or TRBV12-4 and TRBJ2-1; D is unclear. The clonotype was recovered from a male donor with early-stage non-small cell lung cancer. Sequenced here: normal lung tissue next to the tumor, sampled at surgery. The CDR3 DNA is TGTGCCAGCAGTTTAGGCAGTTACAATGAGCAGTTCTTC. Residues: CASSLGSYNEQFF.